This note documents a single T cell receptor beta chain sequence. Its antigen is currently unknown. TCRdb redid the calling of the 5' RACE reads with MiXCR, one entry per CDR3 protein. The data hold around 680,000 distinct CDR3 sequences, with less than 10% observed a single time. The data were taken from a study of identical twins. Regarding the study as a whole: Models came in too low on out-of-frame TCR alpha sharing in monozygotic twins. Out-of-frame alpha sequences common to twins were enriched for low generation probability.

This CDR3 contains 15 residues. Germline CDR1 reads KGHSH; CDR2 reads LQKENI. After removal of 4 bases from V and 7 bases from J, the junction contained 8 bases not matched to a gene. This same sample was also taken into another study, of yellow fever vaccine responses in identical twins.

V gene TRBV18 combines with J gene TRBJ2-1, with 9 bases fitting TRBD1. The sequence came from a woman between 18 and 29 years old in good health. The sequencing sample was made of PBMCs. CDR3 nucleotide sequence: TGTGCCAGCTCACGACAGACAGGGGGGCCTAATGAGCAGTTCTTC. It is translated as CASSRQTGGPNEQFF.